These 32 T cell receptor beta chains came from one sample sequenced in a study of T cells in Graves' hyperthyroidism and ophthalmopathy. Researchers took RNA transcripts and amplified the TCR beta CDR3 regions from them. First-round RT-PCR targeting the TCR CDR3 was performed with the HTBI primer set. Each CDR3 protein gets one entry after TCRdb re-called the multiplex PCR reads with MiXCR. The sample includes about 640,000 distinct CDR3 sequences, about a fifth of them seen just once. Sequencing was performed on blood. These receptors all stem from a young man with Graves' ophthalmopathy.

This clonotype was observed at least ten times. The chain has TRBV12-3 or TRBV12-4 and TRBJ2-7; 12 bases map to TRBD1. This CDR3 spans 14 amino acids. With 6 bases clipped from V and 5 bases from J, the junction kept 5 bases outside the gene matches. As DNA, the CDR3 is TGTGCCAGCAGCCTCGGGACAGGGGGCGACGAGCAGTACTTC. Its protein is CASSLGTGGDEQYF.

The CDR3 sequence is CASSLATGFGYTF. The CDR3 region has the DNA TGTGCCAGCAGCTTAGCGACAGGGTTTGGCTACACCTTC. The chain links TRBV11-2 to TRBJ1-2; 7 positions agree with TRBD1. This CDR3 is built from 13 residues. The V gene's germline CDR1 is SGHAT and CDR2 FQNNGV. J was trimmed by 7 bases and V by 1 base; bases with no gene match: 3.

The chain carries TRBV5-1 and TRBJ2-5, with TRBD2 as a possible D gene (6 bases). Trimming shortened V by 0 bases and J by 4 bases, and 10 bases separated the two germline ends. CDR3 size: 14 residues. Germline V gene sequence: CDR1 SGHRS, CDR2 YFSETQ. CDR3 sequence: CASSLEEGTETQYF. The DNA for the CDR3 is TGCGCCAGCAGCTTGGAGGAGGGAACAGAGACCCAGTACTTC.

The CDR3 here is CASSEWGLVGFGTEAFF. In nucleotides, the CDR3 is TGTGCCAGCAGTGAATGGGGCCTTGTGGGATTTGGTACTGAAGCTTTCTTT. The gene calls are TRBV6-1 and TRBJ1-1; possible D gene TRBD1, 5 bases. The CDR3 extends over 17 amino acids. V was pared by 2 bases and J by 5 bases, with 21 bases between. Per the germline V gene, CDR1 is MNHNS and CDR2 is SASEGT.

The genes are TRBV7-9 and TRBJ2-1; D gene unclear. CDR1 is SEHNR, CDR2 FQNEAQ, per germline (reference sequence). The CDR3 extends over 15 amino acids. V was pared by 1 base and J by 5 bases, with 12 bases between. This CDR3 reads CASSLVSRPDNEQFF. The CDR3 DNA reads TGTGCCAGCAGCTTAGTTAGTCGTCCGGACAATGAGCAGTTCTTC.

This clonotype was seen a few times. The chain carries TRBV28 and TRBJ2-2; 12 bases map to TRBD2. The CDR3 sequence is 19 residues long. With 5 bases clipped from V and 0 bases from J, the junction kept 10 bases outside the gene matches. From germline, CDR1 is MDHEN and CDR2 SYDVKM. The CDR3 is CASSELAGGRPANTGELFF. In nucleotides, the CDR3 is TGTGCCAGCAGTGAGCTAGCGGGAGGGCGGCCCGCGAACACCGGGGAGCTGTTTTTT.

The rearrangement joins TRBV16 to TRBJ1-2, with 7 bases identical to TRBD1. The CDR3 spans 14 residues. With V trimmed by 0 bases and J by 2 bases, 0 bases remained unmatched. Germline-derived CDR1 and CDR2 are KGHSY and FQNENV. The CDR3 DNA follows: TGTGCCAGCAGCCAATCGGGACAGAACTATGGCTACACCTTC. Its translation is CASSQSGQNYGYTF. The variable domain in full, completed from reference TRBV16 and TRBJ1-2, reads GEEVAQTPKHLVRGEGQKAKLYCAPIKGHSYVFWYQQVLKNEFKFLISFQNENVFDETGMPKERFSAKCLPNSPCSLEIQATKLEDSAVYFCASSQSGQNYGYTFGSGTRLTVV.

For this clonotype: This sequence may be a read error, since a much larger clone differs from it by one base. V and J are TRBV12-3 or TRBV12-4 and TRBJ2-3; no firm D call. The CDR3 totals 15 residues. The CDR3 DNA reads TGTGCCAGCAGTTTAGGACTGCCCCTGGCAGATGCGCAGTATTTT. The encoded protein is CASSLGLPLADAQYF.

The chain carries TRBV20-1 and TRBJ2-5; TRBD2 agrees at 13 bases. V dropped 5 bases and J dropped 5; count of bases not matched to a gene: 8. The CDR3 has 15 residues. CDR1 is DFQATT, CDR2 SNEGSKA, per germline (reference sequence). The CDR3, as DNA: TGCAGTGCTCGAAGGACTAGCGGGAGTGGGGAGACCCAGTACTTC. This codes for CSARRTSGSGETQYF.

The chain carries TRBV14 and TRBJ2-5; TRBD2 matches at 12 bases. The junction had 6 bases not matched to a gene; V was cut back by 1 base and J by 3 bases. CDR1 and CDR2 (germline): SGHDN, FVKESK. There are 17 residues in the CDR3. In DNA, the CDR3 is TGTGCCAGCAGCCAAGCGCTAGCGGGAGGGCCTAAAGAGACCCAGTACTTC. Translated: CASSQALAGGPKETQYF.

The V gene is TRBV19, the J gene TRBJ2-1; D not certain. The V end lost 5 bases, the J end lost 6 bases, and 8 bases lay between the germline ends. The CDR3 is 12 amino acids. From germline, CDR1 is LNHDA and CDR2 SQIVND (reference sequence). The CDR3 DNA reads TGTGCCAGTAGTCCCAATCGCAATGAGCAGTTCTTC. Translation: CASSPNRNEQFF.

V usage is TRBV14 and J usage is TRBJ2-5; 9 bases are a match to TRBD1. This CDR3 is built from 16 residues. Germline V lookup: CDR1 SGHDN, CDR2 FVKESK. V dropped 2 bases and J dropped 5; count of bases not matched to a gene: 9. DNA of the CDR3: TGTGCCAGCAGCCAAAGCAACAGGGGGCGATGGGAGACCCAGTACTTC. It translates to CASSQSNRGRWETQYF.

There are many counts of this clonotype. The chain combines TRBV3-1 with TRBJ2-6; D perhaps matches TRBD2 (5 bases). V was shortened by 1 base and J by 0 bases, with 7 bases between the two germline ends. Germline V CDR1 and CDR2: LGHDT, YNNKEL (reference sequence). There are 16 residues in the CDR3. CDR3 bases: TGTGCCAGCAGCCAAGGGGGAGCCTCTGGGGCCAACGTCCTGACTTTC. Amino acid sequence: CASSQGGASGANVLTF.

This clonotype was detected many times. The chain recombines TRBV3-1 with TRBJ1-1; the match to TRBD1 covers 8 bases. Germline V gene sequence: CDR1 LGHDT, CDR2 YNNKEL (reference sequence). The V gene end was trimmed by 2 bases and the J gene end by 0 bases; junction bases not matched to a gene: 5. This CDR3 has 16 residues. In DNA form, the CDR3 reads TGTGCCAGCAGCCAAACAGGGGGTGTCGTGAACACTGAAGCTTTCTTT. This encodes CASSQTGGVVNTEAFF.

This clonotype was seen a few times. CDR3 protein: CASSPSPIGPGELFF. CDR3 DNA: TGCGCCAGCAGCCCGAGCCCCATCGGGCCCGGGGAGCTGTTTTTT. The V and J genes are TRBV5-1 and TRBJ2-2; D unresolved. Per the germline V gene, CDR1 is SGHRS and CDR2 is YFSETQ. The CDR3 is made up of 15 amino acids. V was clipped by 4 bases and J by 6 bases, with 16 bases between them.

This clonotype occurred many times. V gene TRBV5-1 combines with J gene TRBJ2-1; a weak D match, TRBD1 (6 bases). The V gene's germline CDR1 is SGHRS and CDR2 YFSETQ. This CDR3 has 16 amino acids. The V end was cut by 1 base, the J end by 0 bases, with 11 bases between. CDR3 amino acids: CASSLSGQSSYNEQFF. In nucleotides, the CDR3 is TGCGCCAGCAGCTTGTCCGGACAGAGCTCCTACAATGAGCAGTTCTTC.

The table lists this clonotype with a few counts. This chain joins TRBV10-3 and TRBJ1-1; 11 bases match TRBD1. Per germline, CDR1 ENHRY and CDR2 SYGVKD. The CDR3 sequence is 14 residues long. V dropped 4 bases and J dropped 4; count of bases not matched to a gene: 2. CDR3 coding DNA: TGTGCCATCAGTGGGGGACAGGGGGTCACTGAAGCTTTCTTT. Translating gives CAISGGQGVTEAFF.

J is TRBJ2-3 and V is TRBV15; D remains unclear. Germline V gene sequence: CDR1 LNHNV, CDR2 YYDKDF (reference sequence). Trimming stripped 0 bases from V and 0 bases from J, with 16 bases between. The CDR3 loop spans 18 amino acids. CDR3: CATSREGQSDTSTDTQYF. DNA of the CDR3: TGTGCCACCAGCAGAGAAGGTCAAAGTGACACTAGCACAGATACGCAGTATTTT.

At least ten counts were recorded for this clonotype. V and J are TRBV20-1 and TRBJ2-5, with D perhaps matching TRBD1 (5 bases). Germline V gene sequence: CDR1 DFQATT, CDR2 SNEGSKA (reference sequence). The V end was cut by 0 bases, the J end by 5 bases, with 13 bases between. The CDR3 spans 14 residues. CDR3 region: CSARELPNRETQYF. CDR3 DNA sequence: TGCAGTGCTAGAGAACTCCCTAACAGGGAGACCCAGTACTTC.

The chain joins TRBV11-3 to TRBJ2-1; D possibly matches TRBD1 or TRBD2 (6 bases each). The CDR3 sequence is 15 residues long. Trimming stripped 0 bases from V and 10 bases from J, with 16 bases between. Looked up from germline, CDR1 is SGHNT and CDR2 is YENEEA. The CDR3 region is CASSLDQGHGGEQFF. The CDR3 DNA sequence: TGTGCCAGCAGCTTAGACCAGGGACACGGAGGGGAGCAGTTCTTC.

V usage is TRBV6-1 and J usage is TRBJ2-5; D possibly corresponds to TRBD2 (5 bases). The CDR3 sequence is 14 residues long. CDR1 MNHNS and CDR2 SASEGT come from the germline V gene. Trimming removed 5 bases from V and 5 bases from J, with 15 bases in between. CDR3 residues: CASSPAGVGETQYF. The CDR3 DNA sequence: TGTGCCAGCAGTCCGGCCGGGGTGGGGGAGACCCAGTACTTC.

The V gene is TRBV29-1, the J gene TRBJ2-3, with D maybe TRBD2 (5 bases). The V gene lost 4 bases and the J gene lost 4 bases, with 21 bases spanning the gap. The V gene's germline CDR1 is SQVTM and CDR2 ANQGSEA. The CDR3 runs 16 residues. DNA of the CDR3: TGCAGCGTTGGCGAAGGACTCGAACTCATTTCAGATACGCAGTATTTT. It translates to CSVGEGLELISDTQYF.

In its sample, this clonotype was seen a few times. The J gene is TRBJ2-7, the V gene TRBV27; 9 bases are a match to TRBD1. Germline values: CDR1 MNHEY, CDR2 SMNVEV (reference sequence). There are 14 residues in the CDR3. Trimming took 3 bases from V and 4 from J; bases not matched to a gene: 4. CDR3 sequence reads: CASSLDRGLYEQYF. DNA for the CDR3: TGTGCCAGCAGTTTGGACAGGGGACTATACGAGCAGTACTTC.

The gene calls are TRBV29-1 and TRBJ2-7; no clear D gene. CDR3 size: 15 residues. Per germline, CDR1 SQVTM and CDR2 ANQGSEA. The germline V and J ends were trimmed by 4 bases and 2 bases, with 18 bases remaining between them. CDR3 protein: CSVVWATKPAYEQYF. In DNA, the CDR3 is TGCAGCGTTGTGTGGGCGACAAAACCCGCCTACGAGCAGTACTTC.

The V and J genes are TRBV6-1 and TRBJ2-1; TRBD2 aligns across 12 bases. CDR1 is MNHNS, CDR2 SASEGT, per germline. J gave up 8 bases and V 8 bases, and 7 bases lay outside the gene matches. The CDR3 has 14 amino acids. CDR3 loop: CASARLAGDDEQFF. The CDR3 DNA follows: TGTGCCAGCGCCCGACTAGCGGGAGATGATGAGCAGTTCTTC.

This clonotype was observed many times. The V gene is TRBV6-6, the J gene TRBJ2-7; 12 bases are shared with TRBD1. After removal of 1 base from V and 5 bases from J, the junction contained 9 bases not matched to a gene. Germline V gene lookup returns CDR1 MNHNY and CDR2 SVGAGI (reference sequence). The CDR3 covers 17 residues. CDR3 sequence reads: CASSYYPPGQGANEQYF. In DNA, the CDR3 is TGTGCCAGCAGTTACTACCCTCCGGGACAGGGGGCAAACGAGCAGTACTTC.

The chain couples TRBV19 to TRBJ2-5, with D unclear. With 1 base removed from V and 4 bases from J, the gap between germline ends came to 13 bases. The CDR3 totals 15 residues. Germline CDR1 is LNHDA and CDR2 is SQIVND (reference sequence). The CDR3 DNA reads as TGTGCCAGTAGTATAGCGGTCCGCTCGCGAGAGACCCAGTACTTC. It is translated as CASSIAVRSRETQYF.

With respect to this clonotype: A much larger clone lies one base from this, so it may be a read error. V and J are TRBV7-2 and TRBJ1-1; TRBD1 matches 10 bases. Germline V lookup: CDR1 SGHTA, CDR2 FQGNSA. This CDR3 contains 15 residues. J lost 3 bases, V lost 5 bases, and 6 bases had no gene match. The CDR3: CASSQTGQGHTEAFF. Written as DNA, the CDR3 is TGTGCCAGCAGCCAAACGGGACAGGGGCACACTGAAGCTTTCTTT.

The rearrangement uses TRBV18 and TRBJ2-3; tentatively, D is TRBD1 (5 bases). Trimming removed 2 bases from V and 0 bases from J, with 15 bases in between. The CDR3 extends over 17 amino acids. Per germline, CDR1 KGHSH and CDR2 LQKENI. The CDR3 here is CASSPLSTATSTDTQYF. CDR3 bases: TGTGCCAGCTCACCATTGTCGACAGCTACTAGCACAGATACGCAGTATTTT.

This rearrangement joins TRBV13 to TRBJ1-1; tentative D call: TRBD1 (5 bases). V was pared by 5 bases and J by 4 bases, with 17 bases between. CDR1 PRHDT and CDR2 FYEKMQ come from the germline V gene (reference sequence). There are 15 residues in the CDR3. The CDR3 sequence: CASSPGTVMSTEAFF. CDR3 in DNA: TGTGCCAGCAGCCCCGGGACGGTCATGAGCACTGAAGCTTTCTTT.

This clonotype was counted only a few times. The chain is built from TRBV5-1 and TRBJ1-1; the match to TRBD1 covers 8 bases. Losses at the gene ends were 0 bases for V and 0 bases for J; bases not matched to a gene: 4. Germline CDR1 and CDR2: SGHRS and YFSETQ. The CDR3 length is 16 residues. CDR3 DNA: TGCGCCAGCAGCTTGGCAGGGGGCGCGATGAACACTGAAGCTTTCTTT. It specifies CASSLAGGAMNTEAFF.

The chain employs TRBV5-1 and TRBJ2-5; D gene uncertain. The V gene's germline CDR1 is SGHRS and CDR2 YFSETQ. This CDR3 contains 13 residues. Trimming pared 4 bases from V and 5 bases from J, leaving 12 bases between. The CDR3 here is CASSLWAGETQYF. CDR3 DNA: TGCGCCAGCAGCCTGTGGGCCGGGGAGACCCAGTACTTC. Using reference TRBV5-1 and TRBJ2-5 for the parts outside the CDR3, the full variable domain is KAGVTQTPRYLIKTRGQQVTLSCSPISGHRSVSWYQQTPGQGLQFLFEYFSETQRNKGNFPGRFSGRQFSNSRSEMNVSTLELGDSALYLCASSLWAGETQYFGPGTRLLVL.